This passage covers 16 T cell receptor beta chains from one sample sequenced in a study of blood T cell repertoires in COVID-19. This table comes from immunoSEQ multiplex PCR, and its TCRdb copy is limited to in-frame clones, with some not included. The table shows about 160,000 clones, with roughly 81% occurring only once. Sequencing was carried out using peripheral blood. All receptors come from a middle-aged man with acute or convalescent COVID-19.

This sequence joins TRBV4-1 and TRBJ2-1; 11 bases line up with TRBD2. The germline gives CDR1 MGHRA, CDR2 YSYEKL. The CDR3 is 17 amino acids. V gave up 3 bases and J gave up 0 bases; unmatched junction bases: 4. This chain's CDR3 is CASSQGLAVSSYNEQFF. The CDR3 DNA reads as TGCGCCAGCAGCCAGGGACTAGCGGTCAGCTCCTACAATGAGCAGTTCTTC.

The V gene is TRBV29-1, the J gene TRBJ1-1; D is unclear. The CDR3 extends over 13 amino acids. V lost 7 bases and J 3 bases, leaving 15 bases between the germline ends. From germline, CDR1 is SQVTM and CDR2 ANQGSEA. In DNA, the CDR3 is TGCAGCGCCCTGGGCCAGTTGGACACTGAAGCTTTCTTT. Translation gives CSALGQLDTEAFF.

The chain uses TRBV18 and TRBJ1-2; no definite D call. V gave up 3 bases and J gave up 4 bases, with 12 bases separating them. The CDR3 has 14 amino acids. Germline CDR1 reads KGHSH; CDR2 reads LQKENI. CDR3 coding DNA: TGTGCCAGCTCACCCCTGAGTGATGGCTATGGCTACACCTTC. Protein: CASSPLSDGYGYTF.

This clone occurred once. V is TRBV19 and J is TRBJ1-1; D is perhaps TRBD1 (6 bases). There are 12 residues in the CDR3. V lost 2 bases and J lost 11, with 12 bases in between. CDR1 and CDR2 (germline): LNHDA, SQIVND (reference sequence). The CDR3 reads CASSILPGEAFF. As DNA, the CDR3 is TGTGCCAGTAGTATACTTCCAGGGGAGGCTTTCTTT. Full variable domain (rest looked up from reference TRBV19 and TRBJ1-1): DGGITQSPKYLFRKEGQNVTLSCEQNLNHDAMYWYRQDPGQGLRLIYYSQIVNDFQKGDIAEGYSVSREKKESFPLTVTSAQKNPTAFYLCASSILPGEAFFGQGTRLTVV.

The V and J genes are TRBV25-1 and TRBJ1-2, with a weak D call TRBD1 (6 bases). The CDR3 is 11 amino acids. Germline assignment: CDR1 MGHDK and CDR2 SYGVNS. V lost 11 bases and J 4 bases, leaving 11 bases between the germline ends. CDR3 sequence reads: CASGVGYGYTF. The DNA for the CDR3 is TGTGCCTCAGGGGTAGGCTATGGCTACACCTTC.

V is TRBV5-1 and J is TRBJ2-6; 9 nucleotides align to TRBD2. The V and J ends lost 5 bases and 0 bases, in that order; junction bases with no gene match: 9. This CDR3 has 18 amino acids. In germline, CDR1 is SGHRS, CDR2 YFSETQ. The CDR3 protein is CASRTAGGPHSGANVLTF. The CDR3 nucleotides are TGCGCCAGCAGAACAGCGGGGGGCCCTCACTCTGGGGCCAACGTCCTGACTTTC.

The chain is built from TRBV28 and TRBJ1-2; tentative D call: TRBD1 (6 bases). V was shortened by 2 bases and J by 7 bases, with 17 bases between the two germline ends. Germline V gives CDR1 MDHEN, CDR2 SYDVKM. The CDR3 totals 15 residues. This CDR3 is CASSLLADSRGGYTF. The CDR3 DNA sequence: TGTGCCAGCAGTTTACTCGCGGACAGCCGAGGTGGCTACACCTTC.

The chain's CDR3 is CASSQQLAGGIQETQYF. CDR3 DNA sequence: TGCGCCAGCAGCCAACAACTAGCGGGGGGCATCCAAGAGACCCAGTACTTC. The V and J genes are TRBV4-3 and TRBJ2-5, with 12 positions matching TRBD2. Germline V gene data show CDR1 as LGHNA and CDR2 as YSLEER. Trimming removed 2 bases from V and 1 base from J; junction bases left unmatched: 5. CDR3 size: 17 residues.

This clone was counted a single time. This chain links TRBV6-5 with TRBJ1-4, with D tentatively TRBD1 (5 bases). The CDR3 loop spans 14 amino acids. Germline V gene sequence: CDR1 MNHEY, CDR2 SVGAGI. V was cut by 4 bases and J by 5 bases, with 11 bases left in between. CDR3 nucleotide sequence: TGTGCCAGCAGTTCGGACATCGGAAATGAAAAACTGTTTTTT. Translated: CASSSDIGNEKLFF.

The V gene is TRBV7-9, the J gene TRBJ1-1, with D maybe TRBD1 (6 bases). This CDR3 spans 14 amino acids. The germline CDR1 and CDR2 sequences are SEHNR and FQNEAQ (reference sequence). V was cut by 4 bases and J by 5 bases, with 14 bases left in between. CDR3 region: CASSSIQGRTEAFF. The CDR3 bases are TGTGCCAGCAGCTCGATACAGGGACGGACTGAAGCTTTCTTT.

The gene calls are TRBV9 and TRBJ2-3, with a tentative D call TRBD1 (5 bases). V lost 0 bases, J lost 4 bases, and 12 bases lay in between. Germline assignment: CDR1 SGDLS and CDR2 YYNGEE. CDR3 length: 15 residues. CDR3 amino acids: CASSVVGRAADTQYF. CDR3 nucleotide sequence: TGTGCCAGCAGCGTAGTGGGCAGGGCCGCAGATACGCAGTATTTT.

The chain combines TRBV4-1 with TRBJ1-3, with 9 bases lining up with TRBD1. The CDR3 spans 16 residues. Germline CDR1 is MGHRA and CDR2 is YSYEKL. The ends lost 9 bases at V and 8 bases at J; junction bases unmatched: 17. CDR3 amino acids: CASREGQGIAGDTIYF. CDR3 bases: TGCGCCAGTCGGGAGGGACAGGGAATTGCTGGCGACACCATATATTTT.

The chain carries TRBV28 and TRBJ1-1; D possibly corresponds to TRBD1 (5 bases). The CDR3 runs to 13 residues. The V gene lost 3 bases and the J gene lost 1 base, with 6 bases spanning the gap. Per the germline V gene, CDR1 is MDHEN and CDR2 is SYDVKM. As DNA, the CDR3 is TGTGCCAGCAGTTTCGGACAGAACACTGAAGCTTTCTTT. It is translated as CASSFGQNTEAFF.

The V and J genes are TRBV7-2 and TRBJ1-4; tentatively, D is TRBD1 (5 bases). V dropped 6 bases and J dropped 4 bases, with 12 bases sitting between them. The CDR3 consists of 14 residues. Germline V gene sequence: CDR1 SGHTA, CDR2 FQGNSA. CDR3 in amino acids: CASSYTGFNEKLFF. The CDR3 nucleotides read TGTGCCAGCAGTTACACAGGATTTAATGAAAAACTGTTTTTT. The full variable domain, rest sourced from reference TRBV7-2 and TRBJ1-4, is GAGVSQSPSNKVTEKGKDVELRCDPISGHTALYWYRQSLGQGLEFLIYFQGNSAPDKSGLPSDRFSAERTGGSVSTLTIQRTQQEDSAVYLCASSYTGFNEKLFFGSGTQLSVL.

This clone was seen more than once but under ten times. The chain uses TRBV4-2 and TRBJ2-3; TRBD2 matches 9 bases. The CDR3 spans 13 residues. J lost 2 bases, V lost 7 bases, and 1 base had no gene match. Germline V gene lookup returns CDR1 LGHNA and CDR2 YNFKEQ. The CDR3 DNA reads as TGTGCCAGCACTAGCGGGGACACAGATACGCAGTATTTT. Translation: CASTSGDTDTQYF.

The chain recombines TRBV12-3 or TRBV12-4 with TRBJ1-1; 7 bases agree with TRBD1. The CDR3 consists of 13 residues. V lost 5 bases, J lost 3 bases, and 3 bases stayed unmatched. In DNA form, the CDR3 reads TGTGCCAGCAGTCGAACAGGGGACACTGAAGCTTTCTTT. Residues: CASSRTGDTEAFF.